This T cell receptor (beta chain) was sequenced for a study of graft-versus-host responses after intestinal transplantation. The wider study: Following induction with anti-thymocyte globulin, all recipients were given tacrolimus and steroids for two to three years.

Some clones are missing from TCRdb's copy, which holds only in-frame ones; the method was immunoSEQ multiplex PCR. The sample holds about 23,000 clones, over 90% seen once. Comment on this clone: Its antigen is currently unknown.

General observations from the study: Early post-transplant HvG declines showed an association with peak circulating GvH clone levels. In patients with graft-donor T cell macrochimerism, allograft graft-versus-host to host-versus-graft clonal ratios were high. GvH clonotypes were identified within recipient marrow, with a subset emerging first in ileum or blood.

This CDR3 region has 16 residues. With 0 bases removed from V and 0 bases from J, the gap between germline ends came to 9 bases. Germline V lookup: CDR1 SGDLS, CDR2 YYNGEE. The sequence was collected from a human patient who received an intestinal transplant, so some T cells may come from the graft donor. The chain employs TRBV9 and TRBJ2-2; possibly TRBD1 or TRBD2 for D (5 bases each). This specimen was PBMCs, taken roughly 41 days after intestinal transplant. The CDR3 DNA reads TGTGCCAGCAGCGTAGTGGGGGACCCGAACACCGGGGAGCTGTTTTTT. This encodes CASSVVGDPNTGELFF.